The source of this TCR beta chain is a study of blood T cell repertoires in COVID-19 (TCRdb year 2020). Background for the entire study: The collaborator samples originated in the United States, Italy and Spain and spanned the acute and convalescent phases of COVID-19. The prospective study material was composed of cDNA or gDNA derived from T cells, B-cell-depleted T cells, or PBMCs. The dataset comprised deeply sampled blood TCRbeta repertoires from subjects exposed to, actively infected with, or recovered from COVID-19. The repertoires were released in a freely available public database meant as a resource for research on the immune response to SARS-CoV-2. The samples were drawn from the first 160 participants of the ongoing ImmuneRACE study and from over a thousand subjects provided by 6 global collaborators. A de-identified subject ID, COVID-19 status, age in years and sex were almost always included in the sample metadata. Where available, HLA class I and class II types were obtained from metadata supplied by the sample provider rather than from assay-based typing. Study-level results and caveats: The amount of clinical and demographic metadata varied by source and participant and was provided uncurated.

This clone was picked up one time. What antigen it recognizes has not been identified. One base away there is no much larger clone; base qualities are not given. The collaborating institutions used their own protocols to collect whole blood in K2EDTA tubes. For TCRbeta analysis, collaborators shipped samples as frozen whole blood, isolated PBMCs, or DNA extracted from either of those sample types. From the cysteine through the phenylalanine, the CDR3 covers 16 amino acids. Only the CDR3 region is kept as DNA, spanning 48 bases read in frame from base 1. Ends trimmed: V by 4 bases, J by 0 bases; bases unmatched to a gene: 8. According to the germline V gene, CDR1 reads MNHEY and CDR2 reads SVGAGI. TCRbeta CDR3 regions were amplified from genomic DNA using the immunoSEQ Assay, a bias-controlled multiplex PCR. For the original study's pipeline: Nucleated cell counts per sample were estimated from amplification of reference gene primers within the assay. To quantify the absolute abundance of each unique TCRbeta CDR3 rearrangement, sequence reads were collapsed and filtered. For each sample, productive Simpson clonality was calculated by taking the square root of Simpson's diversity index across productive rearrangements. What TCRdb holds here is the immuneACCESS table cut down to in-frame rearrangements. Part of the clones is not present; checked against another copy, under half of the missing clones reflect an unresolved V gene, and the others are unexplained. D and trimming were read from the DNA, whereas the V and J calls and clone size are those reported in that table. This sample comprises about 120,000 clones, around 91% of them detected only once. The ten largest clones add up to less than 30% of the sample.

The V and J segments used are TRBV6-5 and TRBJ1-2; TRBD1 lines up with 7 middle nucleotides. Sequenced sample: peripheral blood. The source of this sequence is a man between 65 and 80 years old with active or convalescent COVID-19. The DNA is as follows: TGTGCCAGCAGTTCCTTTACAGGGGACGCTAACTATGGCTACACCTTC. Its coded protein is CASSSFTGDANYGYTF.